These 22 T cell receptor beta chains were all obtained from the same sample, sequenced in a study of blood T cell repertoires in COVID-19. Sequencing used immunoSEQ multiplex PCR; TCRdb keeps in-frame clones, though not all of them. The sample lists 62,000 or so clones, 89% occurring once. Sequenced sample: peripheral blood. The source is a man aged 45-65 years with active COVID-19.

This chain joins TRBV19 and TRBJ1-1, with D perhaps matching TRBD1 (5 bases). Trimming took 8 bases from V and 3 from J, leaving 13 bases between them. Per germline, CDR1 LNHDA and CDR2 SQIVND (reference sequence). The CDR3 runs 13 residues. The DNA of the CDR3 is TGTGCCAGTGCTCTGGACACGCACACTGAAGCTTTCTTT. Translation gives CASALDTHTEAFF.

The chain is built from TRBV4-2 and TRBJ1-6; D not resolved. The CDR3 totals 14 residues. The V gene lost 1 base and the J gene lost 5 bases, with 6 bases spanning the gap. In germline, CDR1 is LGHNA, CDR2 YNFKEQ. The CDR3 nucleotides read TGTGCCAGCAGCCAAGGGGCAGATAATTCACCCCTCCACTTT. Encoded protein: CASSQGADNSPLHF.

This chain links TRBV4-3 with TRBJ1-5, with D maybe TRBD1 (6 bases). The germline CDR1 and CDR2 sequences are LGHNA and YSLEER. The V end was cut by 2 bases, the J end by 4 bases, with 21 bases between. The CDR3 runs to 18 residues. The CDR3 DNA is TGCGCCAGCAGCCAATTTTGGGACGAGGGGGGGTATAATCAGCCCCAGCATTTT. It codes for CASSQFWDEGGYNQPQHF.

Comments on this clone: Because the CDR3 is missing its conserved closing phenylalanine or tryptophan, this is likely a read error. Because the CDR3's place on the DNA is in doubt, the DNA is left out and the CDR3 is given as listed by TCRdb. The chain uses TRBV29-1 and TRBJ1-3; the table's D call TRBD1 went unverified against the DNA. Looked up from germline, CDR1 is SQVTM and CDR2 is ANQGSEA. The CDR3 sequence runs 11 residues, both termini included. CDR3 sequence reads: CSAELEGTVVI.

The V gene is TRBV5-1, the J gene TRBJ2-7; D gene ambiguous. V was shortened by 0 bases and J by 4 bases, with 11 bases between the two germline ends. CDR3 size: 14 residues. Looked up from germline, CDR1 is SGHRS and CDR2 is YFSETQ. The CDR3 DNA is TGCGCCAGCAGCTTGGCCTCGACAACTTACGAGCAGTACTTC. Its protein is CASSLASTTYEQYF.

The chain couples TRBV5-5 to TRBJ2-7; the D gene is possibly TRBD1 (6 bases). The CDR3 is 15 amino acids. CDR1 SGHKS and CDR2 YYEKEE come from the germline V gene (reference sequence). Trimming stripped 3 bases from V and 5 bases from J, with 18 bases between. CDR3 DNA: TGTGCCAGCAGCTCACGGTTACTGGGGGCGGACGAGCAGTACTTC. This translates into CASSSRLLGADEQYF.

The gene calls are TRBV7-7 and TRBJ2-5; possible D gene TRBD1, 7 bases. The ends were cut back, 5 bases at V and 6 bases at J, with 22 bases in the middle. In germline, CDR1 is SSHAT, CDR2 FNYEAQ (reference sequence). The CDR3 sequence is 16 residues long. The CDR3 loop reads CASSQGGFAAGKTQYF. The CDR3 bases are TGTGCCAGCAGCCAGGGGGGATTTGCAGCTGGCAAGACCCAGTACTTC.

J is TRBJ2-4 and V is TRBV4-1; 15 bases line up with TRBD2. With V trimmed by 4 bases and J by 1 base, 5 bases remained unmatched. The CDR3 totals 18 residues. Germline V gene data show CDR1 as MGHRA and CDR2 as YSYEKL. DNA of the CDR3: TGCGCCAGCAGCCGCGGACTAGCGGGGGGGCAGGCCAAAAACATTCAGTACTTC. Residues: CASSRGLAGGQAKNIQYF.

This chain uses TRBV7-9 with TRBJ1-5; the D is unclear. This CDR3 has 14 residues. V lost 2 bases and J 4 bases, leaving 9 bases between the germline ends. From germline, CDR1 is SEHNR and CDR2 FQNEAQ (reference sequence). CDR3 DNA sequence: TGTGCCAGCAGCTTAAGTACAGCTAATCAGCCCCAGCATTTT. It encodes CASSLSTANQPQHF.

This rearrangement joins TRBV5-1 to TRBJ2-3; 12 bases are shared with TRBD2. The CDR3 has 16 residues. Germline trimming cut 4 bases from V and 0 bases from J; bases unmatched to any gene: 3. Germline-derived CDR1 and CDR2 are SGHRS and YFSETQ. CDR3 in amino acids: CASSVGLAGSTDTQYF. In nucleotides, the CDR3 is TGCGCCAGCAGCGTCGGACTAGCGGGGAGCACAGATACGCAGTATTTT.

V is TRBV18 and J is TRBJ2-7; 12 bases align to TRBD2. The CDR3 contains 15 residues. The germline CDR1 and CDR2 sequences are KGHSH and LQKENI. V was pared by 3 bases and J by 4 bases, with 4 bases of the junction left unmatched. CDR3 protein: CASSPRLAGGYEQYF. CDR3 nucleotides: TGTGCCAGCTCACCGCGGCTAGCGGGGGGGTACGAGCAGTACTTC.

The V call is TRBV4-3, the J call TRBJ2-7, with a weak D call TRBD2 (5 bases). This CDR3 has 14 amino acids. Germline CDR1 reads LGHNA; CDR2 reads YSLEER. V was shortened by 0 bases and J by 3 bases, with 9 bases between the two germline ends. CDR3 bases: TGCGCCAGCAGCCAAGATCCACGGGGCTACGAGCAGTACTTC. The encoded protein is CASSQDPRGYEQYF.

The chain uses TRBV2 and TRBJ2-5; D remains ambiguous. The CDR3 covers 14 residues. The germline V and J ends were trimmed by 0 bases and 2 bases, with 7 bases remaining between them. Germline lookup yields CDR1 SNHLY and CDR2 FYNNEI. The CDR3 bases are TGTGCCAGCAGTGAAGCGTCCAGACAAGAGACCCAGTACTTC. Translated: CASSEASRQETQYF.

The V call is TRBV4-2, the J call TRBJ1-3, with 9 nucleotides matching TRBD1. The CDR3 spans 16 residues. V dropped 3 bases and J dropped 4; count of bases not matched to a gene: 7. Germline V gene sequence: CDR1 LGHNA, CDR2 YNFKEQ. In DNA, the CDR3 is TGTGCCAGCAGCCAGGGACAGGGTATGTTGGGAAACACCATATATTTT. Its protein is CASSQGQGMLGNTIYF.

This clone was observed once. V usage is TRBV5-1 and J usage is TRBJ1-5, with D maybe TRBD1 (5 bases). The CDR3 covers 13 residues. Germline CDR1 reads SGHRS; CDR2 reads YFSETQ. V was pared by 2 bases and J by 6 bases, with 9 bases between. CDR3 loop: CASSLIGVQPQHF. CDR3 nucleotide sequence: TGCGCCAGCAGCTTAATAGGGGTTCAGCCCCAGCATTTT.

J is TRBJ2-2 and V is TRBV5-4, with 8 nucleotides matching TRBD1. The junction had 2 bases not matched to a gene; V was cut back by 3 bases and J by 1 base. The CDR3 is 15 amino acids. Per the germline V gene, CDR1 is SGHNT and CDR2 is YYREEE (reference sequence). CDR3 in amino acids: CASSSGTGNTGELFF. The CDR3 nucleotides read TGTGCCAGCAGCTCCGGGACAGGGAACACCGGGGAGCTGTTTTTT.

This clone was observed a single time. As DNA, the CDR3 is TGTGCCAGCAGAGCGGGGGGCAACGTTTACAATGAGCAGTTCTTC. Amino acid sequence: CASRAGGNVYNEQFF. The V call is TRBV7-2, the J call TRBJ2-1, with 9 bases aligning to TRBD2. The junction had 7 bases not matched to a gene; V was cut back by 6 bases and J by 4 bases. Germline-derived CDR1 and CDR2 are SGHTA and FQGNSA. The CDR3 runs 15 residues.

The chain combines TRBV9 with TRBJ2-1; perhaps TRBD2 as D (6 bases). Trimming removed 3 bases from V and 8 bases from J, with 21 bases in between. Germline V lookup: CDR1 SGDLS, CDR2 YYNGEE. This CDR3 region has 16 residues. CDR3 protein: CASSDGVAGRNDEQFF. The CDR3 bases are TGTGCCAGCAGCGACGGGGTGGCGGGGCGGAATGATGAGCAGTTCTTC.

This clone was counted a single time. V gene TRBV6-5 combines with J gene TRBJ2-7; 7 bases are shared with TRBD1. Germline CDR1 reads MNHEY; CDR2 reads SVGAGI. There are 14 residues in the CDR3. The V gene end was trimmed by 6 bases and the J gene end by 6 bases; junction bases not matched to a gene: 11. The CDR3 DNA reads TGTGCCAGCAGGGACAGGAACAAGCCGAGCGAGCAGTACTTC. Translation gives CASRDRNKPSEQYF.

CDR3 DNA: TGTGCCAGCAGCCAAGATCCAAACAGACCCTCACCCCTCCACTTT. This codes for CASSQDPNRPSPLHF. The chain has TRBV4-2 and TRBJ1-6; unclear D gene. The germline gives CDR1 LGHNA, CDR2 YNFKEQ. The V gene lost 0 bases and the J gene lost 10 bases, with 13 bases spanning the gap. CDR3 length: 15 residues.

The CDR3, as DNA: TGTGCCAGCAGAGGGGGACAGGGAGACACTGAAGCTTTCTTT. Translated: CASRGGQGDTEAFF. The rearrangement joins TRBV7-2 to TRBJ1-1, with TRBD1 identical over 9 bases. The CDR3 loop spans 14 amino acids. Germline CDR1 SGHTA, CDR2 FQGNSA. After removal of 6 bases from V and 3 bases from J, the junction contained 5 bases not matched to a gene.

The genes are TRBV25-1 and TRBJ2-1, with D possibly being TRBD2 (6 bases). Germline V lookup: CDR1 MGHDK, CDR2 SYGVNS. This CDR3 is built from 14 residues. The V end lost 1 base, the J end lost 9 bases, and 13 bases lay between the germline ends. The CDR3 bases are TGTGCCAGCAGTGAATTAAACGGGGGAATTGAGCAGTTCTTC. Translating it yields CASSELNGGIEQFF.